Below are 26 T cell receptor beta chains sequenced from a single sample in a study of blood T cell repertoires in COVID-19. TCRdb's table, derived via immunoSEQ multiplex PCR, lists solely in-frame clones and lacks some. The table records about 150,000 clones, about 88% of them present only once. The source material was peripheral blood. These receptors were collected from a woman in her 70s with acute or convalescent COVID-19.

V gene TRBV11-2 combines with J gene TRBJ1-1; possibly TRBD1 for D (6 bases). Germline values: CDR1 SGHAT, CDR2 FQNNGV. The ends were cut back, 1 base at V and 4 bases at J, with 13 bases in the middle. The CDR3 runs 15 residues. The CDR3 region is CASSLVTGGSTEAFF. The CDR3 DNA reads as TGTGCCAGCAGCTTAGTTACGGGGGGCAGCACTGAAGCTTTCTTT.

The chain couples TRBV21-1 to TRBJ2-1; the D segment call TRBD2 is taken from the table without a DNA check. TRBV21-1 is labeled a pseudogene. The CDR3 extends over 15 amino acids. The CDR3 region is CASSKEAGTYNEQFF. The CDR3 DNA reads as TGTGCCAGCAGCAAAGAGGCGGGGACCTACAATGAGCAGTTCTTC.

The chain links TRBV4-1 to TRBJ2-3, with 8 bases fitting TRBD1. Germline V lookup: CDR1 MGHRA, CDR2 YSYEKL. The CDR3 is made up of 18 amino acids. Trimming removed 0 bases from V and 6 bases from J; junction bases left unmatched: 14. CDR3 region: CASSQDKKGTGGGDTQYF. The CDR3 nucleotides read TGCGCCAGCAGCCAAGATAAGAAGGGGACAGGTGGCGGGGATACGCAGTATTTT.

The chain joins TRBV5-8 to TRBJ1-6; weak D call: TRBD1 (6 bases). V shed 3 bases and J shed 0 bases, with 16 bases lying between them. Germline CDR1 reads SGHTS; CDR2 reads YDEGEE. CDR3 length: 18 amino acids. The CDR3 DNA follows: TGTGCCAGCAGCTCCGGGACACTAGCGGTCTCCTATAATTCACCCCTCCACTTT. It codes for CASSSGTLAVSYNSPLHF. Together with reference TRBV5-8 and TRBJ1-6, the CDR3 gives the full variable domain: EAGVTQSPTHLIKTRGQQATLRCSPISGHTSVYWYQQALGLGLQFLLWYDEGEERNRGNFPPRFSGRQFPNYSSELNVNALELEDSALYLCASSSGTLAVSYNSPLHFGNGTRLTVT.

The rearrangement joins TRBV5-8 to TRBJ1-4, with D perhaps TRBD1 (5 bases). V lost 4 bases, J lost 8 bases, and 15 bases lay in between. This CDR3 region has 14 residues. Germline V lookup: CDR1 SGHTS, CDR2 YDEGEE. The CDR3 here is CASSPRVRREKLFF. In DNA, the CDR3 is TGTGCCAGCAGCCCCAGGGTCAGAAGAGAAAAACTGTTTTTT. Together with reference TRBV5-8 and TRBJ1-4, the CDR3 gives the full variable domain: EAGVTQSPTHLIKTRGQQATLRCSPISGHTSVYWYQQALGLGLQFLLWYDEGEERNRGNFPPRFSGRQFPNYSSELNVNALELEDSALYLCASSPRVRREKLFFGSGTQLSVL.

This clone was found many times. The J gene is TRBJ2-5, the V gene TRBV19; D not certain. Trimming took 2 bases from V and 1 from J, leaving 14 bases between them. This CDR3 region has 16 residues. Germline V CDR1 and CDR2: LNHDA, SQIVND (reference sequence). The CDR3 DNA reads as TGTGCCAGTAGTATACCCCTTGAGCCCGCCCAAGAGACCCAGTACTTC. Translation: CASSIPLEPAQETQYF.

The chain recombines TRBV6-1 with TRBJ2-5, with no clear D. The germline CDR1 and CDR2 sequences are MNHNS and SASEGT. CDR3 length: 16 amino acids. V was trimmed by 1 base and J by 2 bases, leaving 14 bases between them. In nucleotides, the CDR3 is TGTGCCAGCAGTGAAGGCTGGGCTTCCTTTCAAGAGACCCAGTACTTC. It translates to CASSEGWASFQETQYF.

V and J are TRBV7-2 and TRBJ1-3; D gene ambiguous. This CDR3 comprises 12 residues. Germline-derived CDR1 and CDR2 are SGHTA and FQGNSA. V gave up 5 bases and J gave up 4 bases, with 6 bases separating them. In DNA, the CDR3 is TGTGCCAGCAGCCTTACAGGAAACACCATATATTTT. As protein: CASSLTGNTIYF.

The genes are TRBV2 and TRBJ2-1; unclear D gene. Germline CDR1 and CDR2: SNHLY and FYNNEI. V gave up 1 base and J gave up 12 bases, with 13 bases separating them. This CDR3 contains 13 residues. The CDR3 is CASSEEQVRRQFF. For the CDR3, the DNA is TGTGCCAGCAGTGAAGAACAAGTACGAAGGCAGTTCTTC. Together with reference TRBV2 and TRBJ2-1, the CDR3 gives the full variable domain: EPEVTQTPSHQVTQMGQEVILRCVPISNHLYFYWYRQILGQKVEFLVSFYNNEISEKSEIFDDQFSVERPDGSNFTLKIRSTKLEDSAMYFCASSEEQVRRQFFGPGTRLTVL.

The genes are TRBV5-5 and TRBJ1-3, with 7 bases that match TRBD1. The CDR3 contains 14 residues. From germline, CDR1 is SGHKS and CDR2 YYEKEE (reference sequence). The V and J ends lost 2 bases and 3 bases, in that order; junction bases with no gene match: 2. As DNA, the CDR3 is TGTGCCAGCAGCTTAACAGGGGATGGAAACACCATATATTTT. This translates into CASSLTGDGNTIYF.

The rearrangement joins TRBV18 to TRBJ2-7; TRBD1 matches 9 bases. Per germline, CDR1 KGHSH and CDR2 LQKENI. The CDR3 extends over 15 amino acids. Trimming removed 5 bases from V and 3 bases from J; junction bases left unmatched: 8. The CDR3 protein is CASSATGGAFYEQYV. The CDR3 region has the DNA TGTGCCAGCTCAGCTACAGGGGGCGCTTTCTACGAGCAGTACGTC.

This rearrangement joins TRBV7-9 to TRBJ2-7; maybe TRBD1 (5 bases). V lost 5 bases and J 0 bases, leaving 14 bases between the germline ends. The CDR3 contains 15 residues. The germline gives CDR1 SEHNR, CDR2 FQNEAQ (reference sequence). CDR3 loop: CASSPRVTGSYEQYF. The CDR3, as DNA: TGTGCCAGCAGCCCTAGGGTCACAGGCTCCTACGAGCAGTACTTC.

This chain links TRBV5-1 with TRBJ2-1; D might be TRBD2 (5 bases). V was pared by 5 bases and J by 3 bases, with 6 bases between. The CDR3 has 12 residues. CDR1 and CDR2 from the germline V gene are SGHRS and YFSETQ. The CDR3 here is CASRTNYNEQFF. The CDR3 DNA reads TGCGCCAGCAGGACTAACTACAATGAGCAGTTCTTC.

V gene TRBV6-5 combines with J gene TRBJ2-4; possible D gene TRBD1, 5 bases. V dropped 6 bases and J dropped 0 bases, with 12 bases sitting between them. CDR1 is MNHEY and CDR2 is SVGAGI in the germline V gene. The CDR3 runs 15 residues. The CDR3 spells CASSAGQLAKNIQYF. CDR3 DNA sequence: TGTGCCAGCAGCGCAGGACAACTAGCCAAAAACATTCAGTACTTC.

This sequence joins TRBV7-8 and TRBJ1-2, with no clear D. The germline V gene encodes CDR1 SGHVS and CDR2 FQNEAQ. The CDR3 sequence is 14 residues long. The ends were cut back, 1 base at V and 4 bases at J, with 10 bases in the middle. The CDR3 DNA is TGTGCCAGCAGCTTAGGGCGGGGTACCTATGGCTACACCTTC. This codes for CASSLGRGTYGYTF.

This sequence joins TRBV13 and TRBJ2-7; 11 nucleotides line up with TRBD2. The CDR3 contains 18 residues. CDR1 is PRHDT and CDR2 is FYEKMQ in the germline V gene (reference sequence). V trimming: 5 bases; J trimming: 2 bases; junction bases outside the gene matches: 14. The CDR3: CASSPRGVAGGKAYEQYF. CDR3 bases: TGTGCCAGCAGCCCCCGCGGGGTAGCGGGGGGGAAAGCCTACGAGCAGTACTTC.

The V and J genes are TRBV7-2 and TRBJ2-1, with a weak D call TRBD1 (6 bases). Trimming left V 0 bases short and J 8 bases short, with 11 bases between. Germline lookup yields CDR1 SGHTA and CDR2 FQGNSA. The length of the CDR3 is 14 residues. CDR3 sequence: CASSLAQGLDEQFF. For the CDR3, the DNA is TGTGCCAGCAGCTTAGCCCAGGGGCTGGATGAGCAGTTCTTC.

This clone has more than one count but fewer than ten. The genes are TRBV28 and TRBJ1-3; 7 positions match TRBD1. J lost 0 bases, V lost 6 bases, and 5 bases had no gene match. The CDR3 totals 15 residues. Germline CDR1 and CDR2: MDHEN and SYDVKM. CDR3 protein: CASREQGSSGNTIYF. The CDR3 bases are TGTGCCAGCAGGGAACAGGGGAGCTCTGGAAACACCATATATTTT.

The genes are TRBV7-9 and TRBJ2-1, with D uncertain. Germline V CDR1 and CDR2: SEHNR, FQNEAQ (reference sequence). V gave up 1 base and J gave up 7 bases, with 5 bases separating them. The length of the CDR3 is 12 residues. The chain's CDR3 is CASSLVENEQFF. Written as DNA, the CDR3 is TGTGCCAGCAGCTTAGTAGAGAATGAGCAGTTCTTC.

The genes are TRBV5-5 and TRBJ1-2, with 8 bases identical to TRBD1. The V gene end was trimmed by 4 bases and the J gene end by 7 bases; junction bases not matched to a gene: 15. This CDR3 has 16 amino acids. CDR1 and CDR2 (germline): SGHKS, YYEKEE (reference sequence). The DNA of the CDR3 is TGTGCCAGCAGCCGAACAGACAGGGGCCAGGAGAGTGGCTACACCTTC. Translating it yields CASSRTDRGQESGYTF.

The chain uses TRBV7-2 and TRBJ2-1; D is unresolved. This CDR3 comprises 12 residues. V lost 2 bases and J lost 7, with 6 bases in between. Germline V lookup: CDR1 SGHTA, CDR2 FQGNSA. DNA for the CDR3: TGTGCCAGCAGCTTATCCCGGAATGAGCAGTTCTTC. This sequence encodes CASSLSRNEQFF.

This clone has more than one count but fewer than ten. The CDR3 region has the DNA TGTGCCAGCAGCCAAGTTTCTACAGGGGGCCGGGAGACCCAGTACTTC. It codes for CASSQVSTGGRETQYF. The chain links TRBV4-2 to TRBJ2-5; 9 nucleotides match TRBD1. J gave up 5 bases and V 1 base, and 8 bases lay outside the gene matches. This CDR3 is built from 16 residues. Per the germline V gene, CDR1 is LGHNA and CDR2 is YNFKEQ.

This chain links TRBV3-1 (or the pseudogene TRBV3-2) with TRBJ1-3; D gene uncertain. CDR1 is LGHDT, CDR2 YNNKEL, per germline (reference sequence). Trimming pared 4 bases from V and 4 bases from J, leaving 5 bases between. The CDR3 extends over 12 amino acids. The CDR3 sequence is CASSPRGNTIYF. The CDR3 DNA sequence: TGTGCCAGCAGCCCTAGAGGAAACACCATATATTTT.

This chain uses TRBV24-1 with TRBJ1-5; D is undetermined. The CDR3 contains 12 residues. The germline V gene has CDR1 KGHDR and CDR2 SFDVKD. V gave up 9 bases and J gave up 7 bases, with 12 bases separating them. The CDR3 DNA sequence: TGTGCCACCCCATTGAGAACGCAGCCCCAGCATTTT. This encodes CATPLRTQPQHF.

CDR3 DNA: TGTGCCAGTAGTCGCCAGGAGGGGTCCACTGAAGCTTTCTTT. As protein: CASSRQEGSTEAFF. The chain couples TRBV19 to TRBJ1-1; maybe TRBD1 (5 bases). V gave up 5 bases and J gave up 4 bases, with 14 bases separating them. Germline V gene data show CDR1 as LNHDA and CDR2 as SQIVND (reference sequence). The CDR3 is made up of 14 amino acids.

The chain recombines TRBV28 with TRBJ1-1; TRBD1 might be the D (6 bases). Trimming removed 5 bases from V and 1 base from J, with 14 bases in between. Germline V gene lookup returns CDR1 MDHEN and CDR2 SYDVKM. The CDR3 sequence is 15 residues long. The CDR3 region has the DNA TGTGCCAGCAGTGATAACAGGGTGAGGAACACTGAAGCTTTCTTT. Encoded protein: CASSDNRVRNTEAFF.